What follows are 26 T cell receptor beta chains derived from one specimen sequenced in a study of beta chain features in type 1 diabetes. cDNA synthesis used the whole RNA isolate, giving expressed TCRB sequences. Using immunoSEQ multiplex PCR, the repertoire was profiled, and TCRdb retains in-frame clones only, with some absent. Of hundreds of thousands of clones detected, roughly 12% appear once; the ten largest clones hold about 0.01%. Their specific antigens are unknown. Study observations and caveats: Shorter TCRB CDR3s, moderately but significantly so, marked every one of the four CD4+ subsets in Type 1 diabetes patients.

Sequenced material: naive CD4+ T cells from blood. The receptors originated from a woman aged 18-29 years with type 1 diabetes.

This chain joins TRBV5-4 and TRBJ2-3, with 10 bases identical to TRBD2. In germline, CDR1 is SGHNT, CDR2 YYREEE (reference sequence). The V and J ends lost 4 bases and 1 base, in that order; junction bases with no gene match: 15. There are 19 residues in the CDR3. CDR3 region: CASSPVGLAGDQGTDTQYF. CDR3 coding DNA: TGTGCCAGCAGCCCAGTGGGTCTAGCGGGAGATCAAGGCACAGATACGCAGTATTTT.

The chain combines TRBV27 with TRBJ2-7; TRBD2 agrees at 8 bases. Losses at the gene ends were 4 bases for V and 7 bases for J; bases not matched to a gene: 12. CDR1 MNHEY and CDR2 SMNVEV come from the germline V gene (reference sequence). CDR3 length equals 15 residues. CDR3 protein: CASSWDGTRDSEQYF. In DNA, the CDR3 is TGTGCCAGCAGTTGGGACGGGACTAGGGATTCAGAGCAGTACTTC.

This clone was observed a handful of times. V is TRBV9 and J is TRBJ2-2; 8 nucleotides line up with TRBD2. The length of the CDR3 is 16 residues. Germline-derived CDR1 and CDR2 are SGDLS and YYNGEE. Trimming at V came to 0 bases and at J to 3 bases, leaving 4 bases not matched to a gene. In DNA form, the CDR3 reads TGTGCCAGCAGCGTAGGGATTAGCGGGGACACCGGGGAGCTGTTTTTT. Amino acids: CASSVGISGDTGELFF.

The rearrangement links TRBV7-2 to TRBJ2-7, with 11 bases that match TRBD2. The CDR3 is 15 amino acids. With V trimmed by 5 bases and J by 4 bases, 7 bases remained unmatched. Per the germline V gene, CDR1 is SGHTA and CDR2 is FQGNSA. CDR3 sequence (DNA): TGTGCCAGCAGCGCAACGACTAGCGGGGTTTACGAGCAGTACTTC. Its protein product is CASSATTSGVYEQYF.

This clone was found a few times. J is TRBJ1-2 and V is TRBV19; tentative D call: TRBD1 (5 bases). V was cut by 5 bases and J by 8 bases, with 15 bases left in between. Looked up from germline, CDR1 is LNHDA and CDR2 is SQIVND (reference sequence). The CDR3 extends over 13 amino acids. CDR3 sequence: CASSLQGWSGYTF. The DNA for the CDR3 is TGTGCCAGTAGTCTCCAGGGATGGAGCGGCTACACCTTC.

J is TRBJ2-5 and V is TRBV7-9; weak D call: TRBD2 (6 bases). CDR3 length: 14 amino acids. From germline, CDR1 is SEHNR and CDR2 FQNEAQ (reference sequence). Trimming pared 0 bases from V and 2 bases from J, leaving 7 bases between. The CDR3 spells CASSLAGTQETQYF. The CDR3 DNA reads TGTGCCAGCAGCTTAGCAGGGACTCAAGAGACCCAGTACTTC.

This clone has a handful of counts. The chain recombines TRBV27 with TRBJ2-7; a possible D gene is TRBD2 (5 bases). The germline V gene encodes CDR1 MNHEY and CDR2 SMNVEV (reference sequence). CDR3 length: 15 residues. The ends were cut back, 3 bases at V and 3 bases at J, with 15 bases in the middle. The CDR3 nucleotides read TGTGCCAGCAGTTTTGGCCCCCGACTAATCTACGAGCAGTACTTC. Residues: CASSFGPRLIYEQYF.

The V and J genes are TRBV10-2 and TRBJ2-2; 7 bases line up with TRBD1. Trimming cost V 4 bases and J 6 bases; bases outside gene matches: 2. The CDR3 has 13 amino acids. Germline values: CDR1 WSHSY, CDR2 SAAADI. DNA of the CDR3: TGCGCCAGCAGTGCCACAGGGGCCGGGGAGCTGTTTTTT. It yields the protein CASSATGAGELFF.

This chain uses TRBV2 with TRBJ1-1, with 7 bases lining up with TRBD1. Germline lookup yields CDR1 SNHLY and CDR2 FYNNEI. V lost 3 bases to trimming and J lost 4 bases; unmatched junction nucleotides: 8. The CDR3 consists of 15 residues. CDR3 loop: CASSESRQGTTEAFF. The CDR3, as DNA: TGTGCCAGCAGTGAGTCCCGACAGGGTACCACTGAAGCTTTCTTT.

The V and J genes are TRBV18 and TRBJ1-2, with TRBD1 as a possible D gene (5 bases). From germline, CDR1 is KGHSH and CDR2 LQKENI. The ends were cut back, 6 bases at V and 1 base at J, with 9 bases in the middle. The CDR3 has 13 amino acids. CDR3 loop: CASSADSNYGYTF. CDR3 coding DNA: TGTGCCAGCTCTGCCGACAGTAACTATGGCTACACCTTC.

The chain employs TRBV28 and TRBJ2-7; unclear D gene. The CDR3 consists of 13 residues. Germline V gene sequence: CDR1 MDHEN, CDR2 SYDVKM. V shed 11 bases and J shed 2 bases, with 16 bases lying between them. CDR3 DNA sequence: TGTGCCGGAGCCCCAACCCCGGCCTACGAGCAGTACTTC. Translating gives CAGAPTPAYEQYF.

This clone was observed a few times. This chain uses TRBV28 with TRBJ2-7, with D perhaps matching TRBD2 (5 bases). Germline lookup yields CDR1 MDHEN and CDR2 SYDVKM. This CDR3 contains 12 residues. With 6 bases removed from V and 9 bases from J, the gap between germline ends came to 15 bases. CDR3 region: CASRPASAGQYF. The CDR3 region has the DNA TGTGCCAGCAGGCCGGCGAGCGCGGGGCAGTACTTC.

Only a few counts were recorded for this clone. The genes are TRBV25-1 and TRBJ1-2, with 9 bases identical to TRBD1. Trimming cost V 6 bases and J 6 bases; bases outside gene matches: 8. The CDR3 is 14 residues long. Germline V gene sequence: CDR1 MGHDK, CDR2 SYGVNS. CDR3 in amino acids: CASRDRGNFDGYTF. Written as DNA, the CDR3 is TGTGCCAGCAGGGACAGGGGAAATTTCGATGGCTACACCTTC.

This clone was seen only a few times. This sequence joins TRBV4-3 and TRBJ1-2; possible D gene TRBD1, 6 bases. This CDR3 is 16 amino acids long. Trimming took off 0 bases at V and 0 bases at J, with 11 bases between the two ends. Germline values: CDR1 LGHNA, CDR2 YSLEER. The CDR3 spells CASSQDRDKANYGYTF. The CDR3 DNA reads TGCGCCAGCAGCCAAGATAGGGACAAAGCTAACTATGGCTACACCTTC.

In this sample, this clone turned up a few times. The chain links TRBV19 to TRBJ1-2, with D possibly being TRBD1 (5 bases). The CDR3 length is 11 residues. Trimming took 6 bases from V and 5 from J, leaving 7 bases between them. From germline, CDR1 is LNHDA and CDR2 SQIVND (reference sequence). In DNA form, the CDR3 reads TGTGCCAGTAGAAGGACATATGGCTACACCTTC. It specifies CASRRTYGYTF.

The J gene is TRBJ1-1, the V gene TRBV15, with 7 bases matching TRBD1. CDR3 length: 15 amino acids. Germline V CDR1 and CDR2: LNHNV, YYDKDF (reference sequence). With 2 bases clipped from V and 4 bases from J, the junction kept 7 bases outside the gene matches. The CDR3 loop is CATSRTGARVTEAFF. DNA for the CDR3: TGTGCCACCAGCAGAACAGGGGCGAGGGTCACTGAAGCTTTCTTT.

This clone was seen more than once but under ten times. The chain links TRBV6-6 to TRBJ2-5; a possible D gene is TRBD1 (6 bases). Per the germline V gene, CDR1 is MNHNY and CDR2 is SVGAGI (reference sequence). The CDR3 is 15 amino acids. V was trimmed by 6 bases and J by 4 bases, leaving 18 bases between them. The CDR3 sequence: CASRTTGSPRETQYF. The CDR3 region has the DNA TGTGCCAGCAGGACCACAGGGAGTCCAAGAGAGACCCAGTACTTC.

The V call is TRBV30, the J call TRBJ2-5; unclear D gene. Trimming shortened V by 4 bases and J by 2 bases, and 8 bases separated the two germline ends. The CDR3 is 12 residues long. Per the germline V gene, CDR1 is GTSNPN and CDR2 is SVGIG (reference sequence). The CDR3 DNA is TGTGCCTGGACGTTCAGACAAGAGACCCAGTACTTC. The encoded protein is CAWTFRQETQYF.

This clone was counted a few times. V is TRBV9 and J is TRBJ1-2, with 7 bases fitting TRBD1. Trimming at V came to 3 bases and at J to 8 bases, leaving 4 bases not matched to a gene. CDR1 is SGDLS and CDR2 is YYNGEE in the germline V gene. The CDR3 runs 12 residues. Here the CDR3 reads CASSDRGRGYTF. For the CDR3, the DNA is TGTGCCAGCAGCGACAGGGGTCGGGGCTACACCTTC.

There are a few counts of this clone. This chain connects TRBV5-1 to TRBJ2-5, with D possibly TRBD2 on 5 matching bases. The V end was cut by 2 bases, the J end by 7 bases, with 15 bases between. CDR1 and CDR2 from the germline V gene are SGHRS and YFSETQ. The CDR3 runs 14 residues. The CDR3 loop is CASSFRLQGGTQYF. CDR3 DNA sequence: TGCGCCAGCAGCTTCCGACTTCAAGGAGGGACCCAGTACTTC.

This clone was recorded a few times. The chain employs TRBV5-6 and TRBJ2-5; D is undetermined. The CDR3 has 11 residues. V was pared by 1 base and J by 4 bases, with 2 bases between. Per germline, CDR1 SGHDT and CDR2 YYEEEE. The chain's CDR3 is CASSLLETQYF. CDR3 nucleotides: TGTGCCAGCAGCTTGCTAGAGACCCAGTACTTC.

This clone was observed a handful of times. This chain's CDR3 is CASSVPQHTDTQYF. CDR3 sequence (DNA): TGTGCCAGCAGTGTGCCACAGCACACAGATACGCAGTATTTT. V and J are TRBV2 and TRBJ2-3; D is unresolved. V was clipped by 4 bases and J by 2 bases, with 10 bases between them. This CDR3 is built from 14 residues. Germline loops: CDR1 SNHLY, CDR2 FYNNEI.

The chain recombines TRBV27 with TRBJ1-3; the D is unclear. The CDR3 sequence is 13 residues long. Between the trimmed V and J ends, which lost 4 bases and 4 bases, there was a span of 8 bases. Looked up from germline, CDR1 is MNHEY and CDR2 is SMNVEV (reference sequence). CDR3 sequence (DNA): TGTGCCAGCAGTTACAACCAGGGAAACACCATATATTTT. Residues: CASSYNQGNTIYF.

The chain employs TRBV9 and TRBJ2-3; no clear D gene. The CDR3 is made up of 11 amino acids. Germline CDR1 is SGDLS and CDR2 is YYNGEE. The V end lost 4 bases, the J end lost 6 bases, and 6 bases lay between the germline ends. The CDR3 bases are TGTGCCAGCAGCCCTAGTGATACGCAGTATTTT. Its protein product is CASSPSDTQYF.

This chain uses TRBV14 with TRBJ2-5, with D possibly being TRBD2 (6 bases). Germline V CDR1 and CDR2: SGHDN, FVKESK. With 1 base removed from V and 10 bases from J, the gap between germline ends came to 10 bases. The CDR3 loop spans 12 amino acids. CDR3 bases: TGTGCCAGCAGCCAAGTCCTCGGGGGCCAGTACTTC. Its protein is CASSQVLGGQYF.

The chain carries TRBV23-1 and TRBJ2-2, with D possibly matching TRBD2 (6 bases). TRBV23-1 is annotated as an ORF whose role is uncertain. V gave up 4 bases and J gave up 4 bases, with 13 bases separating them. CDR3 length equals 15 residues. The CDR3 coding sequence is TGCGCCAGCAGTCGTGGCAGGGAGGCCACCGGGGAGCTGTTTTTT. This codes for CASSRGREATGELFF.